This T cell receptor beta chain was captured in a study of T cells in Graves' hyperthyroidism and ophthalmopathy. The study's findings and limits: Ophthalmopathy cases were set apart from stable hyperthyroidism by a 13 V-J model. With a median lead of roughly 6.8 months before onset, the model predicted ophthalmopathy. Most expanded thyroid clonotypes above 0.001 also appeared in blood.

Patients were aged 18 to 65, had disease duration under 2 months, and had newly diagnosed hyperthyroidism. This clonotype showed up many times. Its antigen is as yet unknown. V was clipped by 1 base and J by 11 bases; unmatched bases: 8. Germline V gives CDR1 SEHNR, CDR2 FQNEAQ (reference sequence). The CDR3 spans 14 residues. The investigators amplified TCR beta CDR3 regions from RNA transcripts. HTBI primers were used for first-round RT-PCR of the TCR CDR3. One entry per CDR3 protein, called by TCRdb with MiXCR from the multiplex PCR reads. The data show about 560,000 distinct CDR3 sequences, 40% to 55% seen once.

The material sequenced was peripheral blood or thyroid tissue (not recorded which). The J gene is TRBJ1-1, the V gene TRBV7-9, with 9 nucleotides matching TRBD1. The sequence was obtained from a woman aged 18-29 years with Graves' hyperthyroidism. The CDR3: CASSLGRWDREAFF. The CDR3 bases are TGTGCCAGCAGCTTAGGGCGATGGGACAGGGAGGCTTTCTTT.